This T cell receptor beta chain was recorded in a study of blood T cell repertoires in COVID-19. Study processing details: Amplified reference gene primers provided the basis for estimating nucleated cell counts. Using immunoSEQ multiplex PCR, the repertoire was profiled, and TCRdb retains in-frame clones only, with some absent. From that table come the V and J calls and clone size; the DNA was used to work out D and trimming. The data contain some 530,000 clones, 80% to 90% of them singletons. Participants were aged roughly 18 to 100 years from roughly 26 US areas. Germline V gene lookup returns CDR1 SGHTA and CDR2 FQGNSA. The CDR3 contains 17 residues. J gave up 5 bases and V 1 base, and 10 bases lay outside the gene matches.

The chain employs TRBV7-2 and TRBJ2-3; 9 bases map to TRBD2. This TCR came from a woman in her sixties or seventies who had recovered from COVID-19. Sequenced: PBMCs or T cells enriched from blood (not recorded which). CDR3 protein: CASSLEGGGVVRDTQYF. The CDR3 DNA is TGTGCCAGCAGCTTAGAAGGCGGGGGGGTAGTGAGAGATACGCAGTATTTT.